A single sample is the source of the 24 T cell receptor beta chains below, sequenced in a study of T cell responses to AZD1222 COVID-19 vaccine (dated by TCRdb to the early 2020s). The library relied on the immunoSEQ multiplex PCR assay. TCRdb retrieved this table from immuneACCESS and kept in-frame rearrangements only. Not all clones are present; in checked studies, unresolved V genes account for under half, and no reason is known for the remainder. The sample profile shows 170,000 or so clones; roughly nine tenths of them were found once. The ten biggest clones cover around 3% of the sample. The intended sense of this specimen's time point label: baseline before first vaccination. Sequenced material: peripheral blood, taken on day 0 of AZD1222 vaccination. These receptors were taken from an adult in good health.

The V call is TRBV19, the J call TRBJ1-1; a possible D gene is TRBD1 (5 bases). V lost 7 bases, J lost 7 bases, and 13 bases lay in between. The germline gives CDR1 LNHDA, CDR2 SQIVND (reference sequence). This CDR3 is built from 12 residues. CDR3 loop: CASILAGGEAFF. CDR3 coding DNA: TGTGCCAGTATCCTGGCCGGGGGTGAAGCTTTCTTT.

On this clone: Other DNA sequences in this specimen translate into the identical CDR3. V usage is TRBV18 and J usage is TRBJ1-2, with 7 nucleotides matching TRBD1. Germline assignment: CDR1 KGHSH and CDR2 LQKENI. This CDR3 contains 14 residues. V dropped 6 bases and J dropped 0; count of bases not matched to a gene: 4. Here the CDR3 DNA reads TGTGCCAGCTCTCCAGGGACAGCTAACTATGGCTACACCTTC. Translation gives CASSPGTANYGYTF.

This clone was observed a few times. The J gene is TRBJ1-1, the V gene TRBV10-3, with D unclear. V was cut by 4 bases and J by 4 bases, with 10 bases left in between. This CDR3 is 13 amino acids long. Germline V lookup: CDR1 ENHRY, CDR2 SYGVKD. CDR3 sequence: CAISVVSGTEAFF. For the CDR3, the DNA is TGTGCCATCAGTGTAGTCAGTGGCACTGAAGCTTTCTTT.

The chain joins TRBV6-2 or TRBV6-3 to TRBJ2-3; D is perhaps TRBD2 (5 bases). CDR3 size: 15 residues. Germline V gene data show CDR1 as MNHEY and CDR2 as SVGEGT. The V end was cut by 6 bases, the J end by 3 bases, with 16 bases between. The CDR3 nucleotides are TGTGCCAGCAGCCCCCGGGCCAGGACTACAGATACGCAGTATTTT. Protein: CASSPRARTTDTQYF.

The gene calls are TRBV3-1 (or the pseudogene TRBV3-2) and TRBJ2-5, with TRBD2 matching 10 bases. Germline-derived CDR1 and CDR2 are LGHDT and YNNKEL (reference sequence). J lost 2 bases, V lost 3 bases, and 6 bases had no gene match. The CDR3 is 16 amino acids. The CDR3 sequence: CASSHSSGGQQETQYF. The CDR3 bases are TGTGCCAGCAGCCACAGTAGCGGGGGGCAGCAAGAGACCCAGTACTTC.

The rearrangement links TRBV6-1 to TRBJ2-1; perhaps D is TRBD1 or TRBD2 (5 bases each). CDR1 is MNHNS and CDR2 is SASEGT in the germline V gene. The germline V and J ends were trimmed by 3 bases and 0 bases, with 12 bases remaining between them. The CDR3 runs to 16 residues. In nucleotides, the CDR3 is TGTGCCAGCAGTGACCCCCGGGGCCCCTCCTACAATGAGCAGTTCTTC. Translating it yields CASSDPRGPSYNEQFF.

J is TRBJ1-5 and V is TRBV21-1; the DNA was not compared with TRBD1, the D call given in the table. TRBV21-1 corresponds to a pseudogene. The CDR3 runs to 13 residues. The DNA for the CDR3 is TGTGCCAGCGTGACAGTTCCGGATCAGCCCCAGCATTTT. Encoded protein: CASVTVPDQPQHF.

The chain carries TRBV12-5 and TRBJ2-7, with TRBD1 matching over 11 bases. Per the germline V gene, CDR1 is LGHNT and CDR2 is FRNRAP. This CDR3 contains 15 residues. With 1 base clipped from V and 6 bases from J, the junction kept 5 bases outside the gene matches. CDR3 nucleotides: TGTGCTAGTGGTTTGGCCGGACAGGGGGCCAGCGAGCAGTACTTC. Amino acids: CASGLAGQGASEQYF.

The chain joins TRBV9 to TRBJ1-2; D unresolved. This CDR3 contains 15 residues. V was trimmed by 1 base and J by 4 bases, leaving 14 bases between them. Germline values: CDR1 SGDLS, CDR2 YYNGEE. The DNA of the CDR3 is TGTGCCAGCAGCGTAAGGGCGCTCGGACTCTATGGCTACACCTTC. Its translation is CASSVRALGLYGYTF.

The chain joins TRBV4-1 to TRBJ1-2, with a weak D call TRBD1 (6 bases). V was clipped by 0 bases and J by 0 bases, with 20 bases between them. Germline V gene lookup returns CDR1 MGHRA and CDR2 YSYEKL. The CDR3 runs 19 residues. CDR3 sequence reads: CASSQDWGETGTSNYGYTF. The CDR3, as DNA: TGCGCCAGCAGCCAAGATTGGGGAGAAACCGGGACATCTAACTATGGCTACACCTTC.

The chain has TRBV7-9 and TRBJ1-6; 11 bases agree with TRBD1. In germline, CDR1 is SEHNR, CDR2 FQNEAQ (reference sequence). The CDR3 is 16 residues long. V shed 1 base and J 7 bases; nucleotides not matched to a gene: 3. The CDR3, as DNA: TGTGCCAGCAGCTTAGGGGACAGGGGGGGGAATTCACCCCTCCACTTT. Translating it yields CASSLGDRGGNSPLHF.

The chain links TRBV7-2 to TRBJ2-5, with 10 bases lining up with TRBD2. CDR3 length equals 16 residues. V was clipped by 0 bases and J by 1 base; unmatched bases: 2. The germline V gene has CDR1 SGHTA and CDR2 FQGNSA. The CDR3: CASSLASGGGQETQYF. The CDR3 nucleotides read TGTGCCAGCAGCTTAGCGAGCGGGGGGGGCCAAGAGACCCAGTACTTC.

In nucleotides, the CDR3 is TGTGCCAGTAGCATCAATGAAAAACTGTTTTTT. As protein: CASSINEKLFF. The chain recombines TRBV19 with TRBJ1-4; no firm D call. The CDR3 is 11 amino acids. V lost 6 bases and J 5 bases, leaving 4 bases between the germline ends. Looked up from germline, CDR1 is LNHDA and CDR2 is SQIVND (reference sequence).

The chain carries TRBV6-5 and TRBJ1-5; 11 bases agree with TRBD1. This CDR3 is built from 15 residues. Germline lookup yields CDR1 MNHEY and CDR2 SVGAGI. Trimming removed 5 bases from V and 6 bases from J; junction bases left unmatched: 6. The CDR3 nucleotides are TGTGCCAGCAGTCAACGGACAGGGGGCAGTCAGCCCCAGCATTTT. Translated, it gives CASSQRTGGSQPQHF.

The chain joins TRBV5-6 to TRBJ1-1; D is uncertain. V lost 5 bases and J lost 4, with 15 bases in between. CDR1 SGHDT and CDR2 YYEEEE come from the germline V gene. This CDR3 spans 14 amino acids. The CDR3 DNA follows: TGTGCCAGCAGGGTATGGGGAGGGAGCACTGAAGCTTTCTTT. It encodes CASRVWGGSTEAFF.

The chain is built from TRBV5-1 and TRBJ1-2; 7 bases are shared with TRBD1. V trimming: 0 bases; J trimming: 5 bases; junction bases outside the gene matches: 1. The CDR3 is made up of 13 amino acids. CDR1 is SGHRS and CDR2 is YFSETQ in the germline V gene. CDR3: CASSLGDRYGYTF. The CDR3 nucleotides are TGCGCCAGCAGCTTGGGGGACAGATATGGCTACACCTTC.

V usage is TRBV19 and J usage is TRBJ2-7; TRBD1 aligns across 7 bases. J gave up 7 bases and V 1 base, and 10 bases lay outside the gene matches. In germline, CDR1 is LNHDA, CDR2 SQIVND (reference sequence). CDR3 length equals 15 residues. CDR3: CASSIGPGTVGEQYF. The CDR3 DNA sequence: TGTGCCAGTAGTATAGGCCCGGGGACAGTCGGTGAGCAGTACTTC.

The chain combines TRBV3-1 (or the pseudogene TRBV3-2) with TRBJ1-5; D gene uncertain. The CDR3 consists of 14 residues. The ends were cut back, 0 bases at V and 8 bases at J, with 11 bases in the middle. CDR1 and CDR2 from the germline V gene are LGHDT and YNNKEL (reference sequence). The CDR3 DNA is TGTGCCAGCAGCCAAGACAGGTCCCATGAGCCCCAGCATTTT. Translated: CASSQDRSHEPQHF.

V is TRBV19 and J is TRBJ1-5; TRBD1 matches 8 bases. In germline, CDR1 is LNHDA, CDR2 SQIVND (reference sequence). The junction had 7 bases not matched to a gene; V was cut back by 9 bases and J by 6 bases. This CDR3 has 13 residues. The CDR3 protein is CASEDRARQPQHF. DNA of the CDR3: TGTGCCAGCGAGGACAGGGCTCGTCAGCCCCAGCATTTT.

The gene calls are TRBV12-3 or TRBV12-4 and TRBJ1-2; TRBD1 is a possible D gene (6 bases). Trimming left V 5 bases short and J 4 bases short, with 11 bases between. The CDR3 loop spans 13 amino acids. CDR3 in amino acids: CASSAQGIYGYTF. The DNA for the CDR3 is TGTGCCAGCAGTGCGCAGGGGATCTATGGCTACACCTTC.

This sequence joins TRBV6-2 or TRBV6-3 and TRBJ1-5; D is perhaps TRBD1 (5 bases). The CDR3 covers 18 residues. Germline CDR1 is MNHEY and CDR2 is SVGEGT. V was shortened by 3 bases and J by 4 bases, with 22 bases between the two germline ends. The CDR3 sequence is CASSYMVGRGPENQPQHF. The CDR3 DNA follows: TGTGCCAGCAGTTATATGGTGGGGCGCGGGCCCGAGAATCAGCCCCAGCATTTT.

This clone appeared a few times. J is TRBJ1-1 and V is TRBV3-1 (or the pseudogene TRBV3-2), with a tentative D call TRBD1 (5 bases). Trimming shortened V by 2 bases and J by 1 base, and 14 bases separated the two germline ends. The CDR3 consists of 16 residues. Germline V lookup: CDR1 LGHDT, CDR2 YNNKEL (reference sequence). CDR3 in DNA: TGTGCCAGCAGCCAATGGGCAGGGTCAAGGAACACTGAAGCTTTCTTT. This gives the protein CASSQWAGSRNTEAFF.

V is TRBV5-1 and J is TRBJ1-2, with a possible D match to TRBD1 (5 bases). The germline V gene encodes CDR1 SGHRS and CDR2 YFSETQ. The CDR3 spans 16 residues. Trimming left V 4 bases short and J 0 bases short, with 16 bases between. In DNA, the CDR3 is TGCGCCAGCAGCACTCCTTCAGGGAAAACTAACTATGGCTACACCTTC. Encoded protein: CASSTPSGKTNYGYTF.

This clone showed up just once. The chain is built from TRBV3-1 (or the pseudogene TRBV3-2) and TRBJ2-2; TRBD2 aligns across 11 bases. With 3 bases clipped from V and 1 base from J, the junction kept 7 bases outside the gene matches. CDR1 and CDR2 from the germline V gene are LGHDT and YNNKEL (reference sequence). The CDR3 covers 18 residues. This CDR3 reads CASSQPTSGALNTGELFF. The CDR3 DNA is TGTGCCAGCAGCCAGCCGACTAGCGGGGCGCTGAACACCGGGGAGCTGTTTTTT.